Below, 7 T cell receptor beta chains from the same sample are listed, as sequenced in a study of Ad26.COV2.S vaccination and SARS-CoV-2 variants. Regarding treatment: roughly 18 received Ad26.COV2.S at low or high dose, single or two shots; several received placebo; per-sample allocation not given. The samples were gathered on day 63 after the first injection of vaccine or placebo. Assay used: immunoSEQ multiplex PCR; TCRdb lists only in-frame clones, some missing. The sample records 350,000 to 600,000 clones, approximately 90% being singletons. Specimen: peripheral blood, collected in a trial of Ad26.COV2.S vaccine versus placebo. The receptors were gathered from a person between 18 and 59 years old who received the Ad26.COV2.S COVID-19 vaccine or a placebo.

This chain uses TRBV7-2 with TRBJ2-4, with TRBD1 as a possible D gene (6 bases). Germline loops: CDR1 SGHTA, CDR2 FQGNSA. The CDR3 length is 14 residues. The V end lost 5 bases, the J end lost 6 bases, and 14 bases lay between the germline ends. CDR3 coding DNA: TGTGCCAGCAGCCTACTGGGGACACCAAACATTCAGTACTTC. It translates to CASSLLGTPNIQYF.

This sequence joins TRBV4-2 and TRBJ1-3; D unresolved. Germline lookup yields CDR1 LGHNA and CDR2 YNFKEQ. The CDR3 has 15 amino acids. Trimming removed 1 base at V and 0 bases at J, with 7 bases between. CDR3 nucleotide sequence: TGTGCCAGCAGCCAAGCGCAGCTCTCTGGAAACACCATATATTTT. As protein: CASSQAQLSGNTIYF.

CDR3 DNA sequence: TGCGCCAGCAGCCAAGTAGGCAGGCTAGTCTCCTACAATGAGCAGTTCTTC. It encodes CASSQVGRLVSYNEQFF. The chain employs TRBV4-1 and TRBJ2-1; D uncertain. Looked up from germline, CDR1 is MGHRA and CDR2 is YSYEKL. CDR3 size: 17 residues. The V gene lost 1 base and the J gene lost 0 bases, with 13 bases spanning the gap.

The chain has TRBV7-2 and TRBJ2-2; D is undetermined. Between the trimmed V and J ends, which lost 1 base and 5 bases, there was a span of 8 bases. Germline CDR1 SGHTA, CDR2 FQGNSA. The CDR3 sequence is 14 residues long. CDR3 DNA: TGTGCCAGCAGCTTAGTGGGGAATACCGGGGAGCTGTTTTTT. It codes for CASSLVGNTGELFF.

This CDR3 reads CASSLAGRVVGGNYGYTF. As DNA, the CDR3 is TGTGCCAGCAGCTTAGCGGGAAGGGTGGTCGGGGGAAACTATGGCTACACCTTC. V usage is TRBV7-9 and J usage is TRBJ1-2; weak D call: TRBD1 (5 bases). The CDR3 is 18 amino acids. Trimming pared 0 bases from V and 2 bases from J, leaving 19 bases between. Germline V gives CDR1 SEHNR, CDR2 FQNEAQ (reference sequence).

The rearrangement joins TRBV25-1 to TRBJ2-7; the D gene is possibly TRBD2 (6 bases). The germline CDR1 and CDR2 sequences are MGHDK and SYGVNS. This CDR3 contains 13 residues. Deletions cut 2 bases from V and 2 bases from J, with 7 bases between. CDR3 residues: CASSERGTYEQYF. The DNA for the CDR3 is TGTGCCAGCAGTGAACGCGGGACCTACGAGCAGTACTTC.

This clone has a handful of counts. V usage is TRBV14 and J usage is TRBJ1-3, with D hard to call. The germline CDR1 and CDR2 sequences are SGHDN and FVKESK. CDR3 size: 15 residues. Trimming removed 4 bases from V and 3 bases from J, with 13 bases in between. The CDR3 coding sequence is TGTGCCAGCAGCCCCCTGCGCGGGGTTGGAAACACCATATATTTT. Protein product: CASSPLRGVGNTIYF.